The 8 T cell receptor beta chains listed next were all sequenced from one sample in a study of vaccination effects on CD4 cells after COVID-19. Prior to sequencing, the ViraFEST assay stimulated PBMC with viral peptide pools, which expanded the antigen-specific CD4+ T cells. Culture lasted about 10 days before CD4+ T cell isolation. According to the study, vaccine recipients showed no prior SARS-CoV-2 infection and negative nucleocapsid antibodies. These TCRs' antigens remain unknown. Sequencing was performed with immunoSEQ multiplex PCR; in TCRdb, only in-frame clones are kept and a portion is missing. The table has 65,000 or so clones, roughly three quarters seen once. The input for sequencing was CD4+ T cells from PBMCs cultured with HCoV-NL63 spike peptides, taken before COVID-19 vaccination. These receptors were obtained from a human donor who received a COVID-19 vaccine.

The chain recombines TRBV28 with TRBJ1-2; D remains unclear. Trimming shortened V by 3 bases and J by 6 bases, and 11 bases separated the two germline ends. Germline CDR1 is MDHEN and CDR2 is SYDVKM. This CDR3 contains 13 residues. The CDR3 reads CASSFVDRDGYTF. The CDR3 nucleotides are TGTGCCAGCAGTTTTGTGGATAGAGATGGCTACACCTTC.

CDR3 protein: CSVSSGSPNTGELFF. The CDR3 region has the DNA TGCAGCGTGTCCTCCGGGAGCCCGAACACCGGGGAGCTGTTTTTT. The chain combines TRBV29-1 with TRBJ2-2, with a weak D call TRBD2 (6 bases). V lost 6 bases to trimming and J lost 0 bases, with 14 bases between them. Germline lookup yields CDR1 SQVTM and CDR2 ANQGSEA. This CDR3 is 15 amino acids long.

The chain links TRBV6-4 to TRBJ1-5, with TRBD1 matching 12 bases. V shed 3 bases and J 6 bases; nucleotides not matched to a gene: 3. This CDR3 has 15 amino acids. Germline assignment: CDR1 MRHNA and CDR2 SNTAGT. This CDR3 is CASSEGTGGSQPQHF. CDR3 coding DNA: TGTGCCAGCAGTGAAGGGACAGGGGGCAGTCAGCCCCAGCATTTT.

The genes are TRBV7-9 and TRBJ2-7, with D possibly TRBD1 on 5 matching bases. With 5 bases removed from V and 2 bases from J, the gap between germline ends came to 13 bases. The CDR3 is 14 residues long. The germline V gene encodes CDR1 SEHNR and CDR2 FQNEAQ (reference sequence). The CDR3, as DNA: TGTGCCAGCAGCCCAATGACCAGGGCCTACGAGCAGTACGTC. Translation: CASSPMTRAYEQYV.

This chain links TRBV3-1 (or the pseudogene TRBV3-2) with TRBJ1-2, with unresolved D. Trimming removed 2 bases at V and 2 bases at J, with 12 bases between. Germline V gene sequence: CDR1 LGHDT, CDR2 YNNKEL (reference sequence). The CDR3 has 15 amino acids. This CDR3 is CASSQSEITNYGYTF. For the CDR3, the DNA is TGTGCCAGCAGCCAATCCGAGATCACAAACTATGGCTACACCTTC.

The rearrangement links TRBV19 to TRBJ1-1; 7 nucleotides align to TRBD1. This CDR3 is 16 amino acids long. The V gene's germline CDR1 is LNHDA and CDR2 SQIVND (reference sequence). The ends lost 8 bases at V and 1 base at J; junction bases unmatched: 13. As DNA, the CDR3 is TGTGCCAGTCTCAGTACCTCGGGGACAGCGAACACTGAAGCTTTCTTT. Translating gives CASLSTSGTANTEAFF. Supplemented by reference TRBV19 and TRBJ1-1, the full variable domain reads DGGITQSPKYLFRKEGQNVTLSCEQNLNHDAMYWYRQDPGQGLRLIYYSQIVNDFQKGDIAEGYSVSREKKESFPLTVTSAQKNPTAFYLCASLSTSGTANTEAFFGQGTRLTVV.

The chain links TRBV9 to TRBJ1-5; D unclear. Per germline, CDR1 SGDLS and CDR2 YYNGEE. There are 15 residues in the CDR3. Trimming removed 0 bases at V and 5 bases at J, with 12 bases between. The CDR3 sequence is CASSVAARKDQPQHF. In nucleotides, the CDR3 is TGTGCCAGCAGCGTAGCTGCGAGGAAAGATCAGCCCCAGCATTTT. The full variable domain, with the rest looked up from reference TRBV9 and TRBJ1-5, is DSGVTQTPKHLITATGQRVTLRCSPRSGDLSVYWYQQSLDQGLQFLIQYYNGEERAKGNILERFSAQQFPDLHSELNLSSLELGDSALYFCASSVAARKDQPQHFGDGTRLSIL.

The chain has TRBV21-1 and TRBJ2-7; the table gives TRBD2 as D, unverified against the DNA. TRBV21-1 is reported as a pseudogene. The CDR3 runs to 16 residues. CDR3 sequence (DNA): TGTGCCAGCAGCAAAGGTGGTAGCGGGGGGCCCTACGAGCAGTACGTC. This sequence encodes CASSKGGSGGPYEQYV.